This TCR beta chain was identified in a study of blood T cells in healthy people across ages (dated by TCRdb to about 2015). Background for the entire study: In model experiments, template switching captured roughly one uniquely barcoded TCR beta cDNA molecule for every two T cells. To track age-related changes in TCR beta repertoire diversity, the study relied on deep sequencing normalized with unique cDNA molecular identifiers. Donors of different ages were randomly distributed across sequencing lanes to avoid experimental bias. Donors were grouped into four age groups: young (average roughly 16 years), middle-aged (under 40), aged (over 55) and long-lived (about 89). The study analyzed two additional independent replicas of 1 million unique cDNA reads from the same blood draw for two donors, one aged 18 to 29 and one aged 80 or older.

Overall study outcomes, separate from this receptor: Compared with the aged group, the long-lived group had more naive CD4+ T cells, fewer expanded clones and increased TCR diversity, a pattern suggesting age selection. Donor CMV infection status was unknown, potentially confounding age-related changes in expanded clonotypes. Since profiling was done on bulk unsorted PBMCs, naive and antigen-experienced compartments could not be conclusively compared. Observed TCR beta diversity per million T cells fell roughly linearly with age, and a significant reduction was already apparent by age around 40. The percentage of naive T cells measured by flow cytometry correlated strongly with observed TCR beta diversity. Estimates of total diversity based on one million sequenced T cells were considered lower bounds and underestimates.

Systemically healthy Caucasian individuals from Russia, around 39 in total and aged 6 to 90 years, were included as donors. Each donor gave roughly 9 milliliters of peripheral blood, drawn into EDTA-treated Vacutainer tubes. Ficoll-Paque density-gradient centrifugation was used to isolate PBMCs, with at least 7 million obtained per sample. Total RNA was extracted from PBMCs with Trizol reagent, with at least 6 micrograms obtained per sample. For every donor, flow cytometry on a PBMC aliquot measured the percentage of naive CD45RAhigh/CD27high T cells. About this clonotype itself: The clone's antigen remains unknown. No base quality information exists; no much larger clone differs at one position.

The CDR3 runs 14 residues from the cysteine to the phenylalanine. Only the CDR3 part of the read is kept: 42 bases, read in frame from the first base. The V end gives up 5 bases and the J end 6 bases, leaving 3 bases in the junction not matched to a gene. The germline V gene supplies CDR1 SGHTA and CDR2 FQGNSA. The library was obtained by 5' RACE. Sequenced on an Illumina HiSeq 2500. A second PCR of roughly 6 to 11 cycles was performed with a sample-barcoded 5' primer and a J-beta primer mix. Each TCR beta cDNA molecule received a unique molecular identifier from a template-switch 5' adaptor carrying 12 random nucleotides. Each sample yielded at least 2.5 million CDR3-containing paired-end reads. All of the RNA was converted into first-strand cDNA using the Mint cDNA synthesis kit, with a TRBC-specific oligonucleotide serving as the primer. Following uracil-DNA glycosylase treatment, all cDNA underwent a first 18-cycle PCR with the universal primers M1SS and BC2_uni_R. The study's own analysis went as follows. Normalization of each sample was performed by random selection of 1 million high-quality reads, each carrying a distinct molecular identifier. Instead of being binned into consensus sequences, reads that shared molecular identifiers were thrown out. CDR3 identification, clonotype clustering and error correction used MiTCR with a Q25 quality threshold and the strictest error-elimination algorithm. Lower-bound total TCR beta diversity was estimated with a nonparametric unseen species model using Euler transformation. TCRdb's own reprocessing of the public reads used fastp at Q25 and MiXCR and kept productive beta chains. Every distinct CDR3 protein forms one entry, paired with its most common genes and DNA. These V and J calls derive from TCRdb rather than the authors' analysis. For this sample the table gives 890,000 or so distinct CDR3 sequences, of which around 62% were detected only once. In total, the top ten clones hold roughly 26% of the sample.

Sequencing input: blood. The rearrangement joined TRBV7-2 to TRBJ2-1; 11 bases in the junction line up with TRBD2. The sequence was collected from a man aged 25-45 years in good health. At the DNA level, the sequence is TGTGCCAGCAGCCCTAGCGGGGGGTTCAATGAGCAGTTCTTC. Translated, this is CASSPSGGFNEQFF. Full variable domain (CDR3 extended with the reference TRBV7-2 and TRBJ2-1 proteins): GAGVSQSPSNKVTEKGKDVELRCDPISGHTALYWYRQSLGQGLEFLIYFQGNSAPDKSGLPSDRFSAERTGGSVSTLTIQRTQQEDSAVYLCASSPSGGFNEQFFGPGTRLTVL.